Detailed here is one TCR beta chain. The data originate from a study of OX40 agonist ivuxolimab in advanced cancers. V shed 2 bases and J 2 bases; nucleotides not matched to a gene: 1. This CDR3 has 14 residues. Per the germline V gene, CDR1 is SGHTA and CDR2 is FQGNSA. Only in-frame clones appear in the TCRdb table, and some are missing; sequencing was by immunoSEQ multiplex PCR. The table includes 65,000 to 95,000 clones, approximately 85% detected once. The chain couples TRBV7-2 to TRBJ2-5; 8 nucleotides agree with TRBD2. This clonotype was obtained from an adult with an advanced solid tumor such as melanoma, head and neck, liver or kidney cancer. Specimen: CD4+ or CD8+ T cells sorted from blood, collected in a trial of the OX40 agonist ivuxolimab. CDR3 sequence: CASSLIAGQETQYF. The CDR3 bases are TGTGCCAGCAGCTTAATAGCGGGACAAGAGACCCAGTACTTC.